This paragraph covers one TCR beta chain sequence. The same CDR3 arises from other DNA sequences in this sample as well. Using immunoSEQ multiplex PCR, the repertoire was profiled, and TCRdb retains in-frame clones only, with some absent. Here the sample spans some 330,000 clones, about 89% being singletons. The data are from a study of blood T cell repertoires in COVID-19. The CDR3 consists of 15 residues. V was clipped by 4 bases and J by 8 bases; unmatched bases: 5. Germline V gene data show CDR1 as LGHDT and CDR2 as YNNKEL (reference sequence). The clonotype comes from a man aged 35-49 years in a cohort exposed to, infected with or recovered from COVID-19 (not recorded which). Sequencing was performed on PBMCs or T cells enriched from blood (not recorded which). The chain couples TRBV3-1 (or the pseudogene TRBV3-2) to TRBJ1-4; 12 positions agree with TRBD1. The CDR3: CASSPGTGGREKLFF. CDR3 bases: TGTGCCAGCAGCCCCGGGACAGGGGGCAGGGAAAAACTGTTTTTT.